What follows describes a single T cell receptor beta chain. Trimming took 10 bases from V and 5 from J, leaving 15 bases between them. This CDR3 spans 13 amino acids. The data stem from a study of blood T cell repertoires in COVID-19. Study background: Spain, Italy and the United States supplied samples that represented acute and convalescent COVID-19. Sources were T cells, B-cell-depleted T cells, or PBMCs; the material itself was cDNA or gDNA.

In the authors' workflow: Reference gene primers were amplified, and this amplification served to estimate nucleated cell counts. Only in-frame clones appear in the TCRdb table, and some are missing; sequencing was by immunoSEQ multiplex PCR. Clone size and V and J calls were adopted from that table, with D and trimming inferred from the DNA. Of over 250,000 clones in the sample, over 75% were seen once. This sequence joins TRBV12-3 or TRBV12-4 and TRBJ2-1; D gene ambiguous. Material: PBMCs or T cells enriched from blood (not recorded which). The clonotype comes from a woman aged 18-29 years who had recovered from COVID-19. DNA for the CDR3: TGTGCCACCACCGGTGAGGTGAACAATGAGCAGTTCTTC. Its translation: CATTGEVNNEQFF.